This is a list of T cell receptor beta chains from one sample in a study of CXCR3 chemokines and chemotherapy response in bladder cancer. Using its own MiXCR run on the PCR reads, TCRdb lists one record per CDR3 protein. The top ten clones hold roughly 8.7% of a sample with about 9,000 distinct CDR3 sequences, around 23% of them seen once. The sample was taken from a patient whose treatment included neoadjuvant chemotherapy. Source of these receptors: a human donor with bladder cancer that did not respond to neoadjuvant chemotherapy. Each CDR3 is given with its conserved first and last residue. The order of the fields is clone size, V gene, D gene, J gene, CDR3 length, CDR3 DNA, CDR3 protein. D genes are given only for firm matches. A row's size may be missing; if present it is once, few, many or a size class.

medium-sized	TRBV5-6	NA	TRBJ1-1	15	TGTGCCAGCAGCTTGCCGGGGATAATGAACACTGAAGCTTTCTTT	CASSLPGIMNTEAFF
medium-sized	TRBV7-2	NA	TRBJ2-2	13	TGTGCCAGCAGCCCCACTCCCACCGGGGAGCTGTTTTTT	CASSPTPTGELFF
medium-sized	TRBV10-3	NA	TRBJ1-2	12	TGTGCCATCAGGGGCCAGGGCTATGGCTACACCTTC	CAIRGQGYGYTF
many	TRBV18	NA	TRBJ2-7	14	TGTGCCAGCTCACCACCCTCTAGCCCCTACGAGCAGTACTTC	CASSPPSSPYEQYF
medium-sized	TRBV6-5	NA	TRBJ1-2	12	TGTGCCAGCAGCCCCCCTATGGGTGGCTACACCTTC	CASSPPMGGYTF
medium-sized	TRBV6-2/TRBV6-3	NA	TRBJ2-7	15	TGTGCCAGCAGTCTCAACAGTGAGGCTGCCTACGAGCAGTACTTC	CASSLNSEAAYEQYF
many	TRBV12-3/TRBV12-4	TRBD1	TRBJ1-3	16	TGTGCCAGCAGTTCCCTAAGGACAGGGGGCGGAAACACCATATATTTT	CASSSLRTGGGNTIYF
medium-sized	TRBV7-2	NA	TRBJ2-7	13	TGTGCCAGCAGCTTAGGCGCAGGGCGGGAGCAGTACTTC	CASSLGAGREQYF
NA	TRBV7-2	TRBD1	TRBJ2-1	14	TGTGCCAGCAGCTTAGTGCAGGGGGCGAATGAGCAGTTCTTC	CASSLVQGANEQFF
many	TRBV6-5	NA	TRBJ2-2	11	TGTGCCAGCAGGGGGTCCTGGGAGCTGTTTTTT	CASRGSWELFF
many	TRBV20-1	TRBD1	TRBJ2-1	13	TGCAGTGCTATACAGGGGTCTCCCAATGAGCAGTTCTTC	CSAIQGSPNEQFF
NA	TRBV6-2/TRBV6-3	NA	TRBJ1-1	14	TGTGCCAGCAGTTCCGAGGCCCCGGGGACTGAAGCTTTCTTT	CASSSEAPGTEAFF
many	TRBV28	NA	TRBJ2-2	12	TGTGCCAGCAGTTTATTCTCCGGGGAGCTGTTTTTT	CASSLFSGELFF
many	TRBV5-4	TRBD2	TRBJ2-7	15	TGTGCCAGCAGCTTGCGCCTAGCGGGGGCGGAAGAGCAGTACTTC	CASSLRLAGAEEQYF
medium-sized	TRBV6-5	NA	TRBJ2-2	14	TGTGCCAGCAGTTACGGAATTAACACCGGGGAGCTGTTTTTT	CASSYGINTGELFF
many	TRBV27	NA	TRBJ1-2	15	TGTGCCAGCAGGGGAGGGACCCAGACTAACTATGGCTACACCTTC	CASRGGTQTNYGYTF
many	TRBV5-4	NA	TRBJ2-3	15	TGTGCCAGCAGCTTGGACTCCAGTTCCACAGATACGCAGTATTTT	CASSLDSSSTDTQYF
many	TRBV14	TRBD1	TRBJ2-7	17	TGTGCCAGCAGCCAACTCCCCCTGGGGGACAGCTCCTACGAGCAGTACTTC	CASSQLPLGDSSYEQYF
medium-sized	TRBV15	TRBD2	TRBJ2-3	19	TGTGCCACCAGCAGAGATCTTACTAGCGGGGGGTTATACACAGATACGCAGTATTTT	CATSRDLTSGGLYTDTQYF
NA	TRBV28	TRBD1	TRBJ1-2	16	TGTGCCAGCAGTTTATACGACAGGGGGGACCTCTATGGCTACACCTTC	CASSLYDRGDLYGYTF
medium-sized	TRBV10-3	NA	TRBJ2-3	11	TGTGCCTTGAGGAGCACAGATACGCAGTATTTT	CALRSTDTQYF
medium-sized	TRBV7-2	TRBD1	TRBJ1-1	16	TGTGCCAGTAGTTACCTTTATGGGACAGTGAACACTGAAGCTTTCTTT	CASSYLYGTVNTEAFF
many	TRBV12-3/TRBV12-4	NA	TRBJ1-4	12	TGTGCCAGCAAATTCGGGAATGAAAAACTGTTTTTT	CASKFGNEKLFF
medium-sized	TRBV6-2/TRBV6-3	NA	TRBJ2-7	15	TGTGCCAGCAGTTATGGTCAGGGAGCTATAAACGAGCAGTACTTC	CASSYGQGAINEQYF
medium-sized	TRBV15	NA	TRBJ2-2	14	TGTGCCACCAGCTCGGGCCTGGACACCGGGGAGCTGTTTTTT	CATSSGLDTGELFF
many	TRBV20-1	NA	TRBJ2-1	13	TGCAGTGCTAGAGGCGTATTCAGGGATGAGCAGTTCTTC	CSARGVFRDEQFF
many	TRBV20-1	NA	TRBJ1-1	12	TGCAGTGCTACTCAGTCGAACACTGAAGCTTTCTTT	CSATQSNTEAFF
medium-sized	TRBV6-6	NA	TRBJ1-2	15	TGTGCCAGCAGTCCTACTAACACAGGAGCCAATGGCTACACCTTC	CASSPTNTGANGYTF
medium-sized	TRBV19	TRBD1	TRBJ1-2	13	TGTGCCAGTAGTAGGGACAGGTACTATGGCTACACCTTC	CASSRDRYYGYTF
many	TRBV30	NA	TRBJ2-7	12	TGTGCCTGGAGCCCCGACTGGGGCAAGCAGTACTTC	CAWSPDWGKQYF
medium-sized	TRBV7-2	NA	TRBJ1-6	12	TGTGCCAGCAGCTGGGGAGGTTCACCCCTCCACTTT	CASSWGGSPLHF
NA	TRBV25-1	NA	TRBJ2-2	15	TGTGCCAGCAGTAAGGGGTCCCTTAACACCGGGGAGCTGTTTTTT	CASSKGSLNTGELFF
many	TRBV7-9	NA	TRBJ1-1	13	TGTGCCAGCACAATTCGGGGGGGGACTGAAGCTTTCTTT	CASTIRGGTEAFF
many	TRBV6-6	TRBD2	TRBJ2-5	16	TGTGCCAGCAGTTTTCAGGGACTAGCGGGGGTAGAGACCCAGTACTTC	CASSFQGLAGVETQYF
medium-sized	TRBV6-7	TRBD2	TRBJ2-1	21	TGTGCCAGCAGTTACCTTACTAGCGGGGATATTAGGTGGAGCTCCTACAATGAGCAGTTCTTC	CASSYLTSGDIRWSSYNEQFF
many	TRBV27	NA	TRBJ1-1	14	TGTGCCAGCAGTTTAAGGGCCCGACAGGCTGAAGCTTTCTTT	CASSLRARQAEAFF
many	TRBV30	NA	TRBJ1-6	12	TGTGCCTGGAGTGTAAATAATTCACCCCTCCACTTT	CAWSVNNSPLHF
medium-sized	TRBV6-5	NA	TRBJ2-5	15	TGTGCCAGCAGTTACCGGGACCCCGGGCAAGAGACCCAGTACTTC	CASSYRDPGQETQYF
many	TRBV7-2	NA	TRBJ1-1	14	TGTGCCAGCAGCTTAGCATTGGGCAGATCTGAAGCTTTCTTT	CASSLALGRSEAFF
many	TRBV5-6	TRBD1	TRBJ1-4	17	TGTGCCAGCAGCGGGCAGGGGACAGGGGGCGCCGGGGAAAAACTGTTTTTT	CASSGQGTGGAGEKLFF
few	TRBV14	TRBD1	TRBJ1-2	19	TGTGCCAGCAGCCAAGATCCAAGCGGGACAGGGAAGGGGAACTATGGCTACACCTTC	CASSQDPSGTGKGNYGYTF
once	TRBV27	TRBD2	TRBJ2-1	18	TGTGCCAGCAGCTTAGTCTACGTCGCTAGCGGGGGGTACAATGAGCAGTTCTTC	CASSLVYVASGGYNEQFF
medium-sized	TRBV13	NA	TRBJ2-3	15	TGTGCCAGTACCGGGGCTCTGGAAACTCTTAATACGCAGTATTTT	CASTGALETLNTQYF
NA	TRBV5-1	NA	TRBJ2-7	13	TGCGCCAGCAGCTTGGACCAGGTGAGCGAGCAGTACTTC	CASSLDQVSEQYF